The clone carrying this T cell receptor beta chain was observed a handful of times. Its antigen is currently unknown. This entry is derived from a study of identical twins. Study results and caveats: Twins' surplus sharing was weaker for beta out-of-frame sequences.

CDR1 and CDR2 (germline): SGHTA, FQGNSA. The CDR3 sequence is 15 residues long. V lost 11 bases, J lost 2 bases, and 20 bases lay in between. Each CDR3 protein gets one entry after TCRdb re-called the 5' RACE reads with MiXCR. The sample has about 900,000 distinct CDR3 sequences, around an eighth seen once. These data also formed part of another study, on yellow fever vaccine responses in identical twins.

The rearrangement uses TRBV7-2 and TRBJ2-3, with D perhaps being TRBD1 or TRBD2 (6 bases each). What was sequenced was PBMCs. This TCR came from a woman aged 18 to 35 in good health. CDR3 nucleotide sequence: TGTGCCGGGGGGAACAGGGTCAGTCTCACAGATACGCAGTATTTT. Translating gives CAGGNRVSLTDTQYF. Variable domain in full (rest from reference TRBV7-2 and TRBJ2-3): GAGVSQSPSNKVTEKGKDVELRCDPISGHTALYWYRQSLGQGLEFLIYFQGNSAPDKSGLPSDRFSAERTGGSVSTLTIQRTQQEDSAVYLCAGGNRVSLTDTQYFGPGTRLTVL.